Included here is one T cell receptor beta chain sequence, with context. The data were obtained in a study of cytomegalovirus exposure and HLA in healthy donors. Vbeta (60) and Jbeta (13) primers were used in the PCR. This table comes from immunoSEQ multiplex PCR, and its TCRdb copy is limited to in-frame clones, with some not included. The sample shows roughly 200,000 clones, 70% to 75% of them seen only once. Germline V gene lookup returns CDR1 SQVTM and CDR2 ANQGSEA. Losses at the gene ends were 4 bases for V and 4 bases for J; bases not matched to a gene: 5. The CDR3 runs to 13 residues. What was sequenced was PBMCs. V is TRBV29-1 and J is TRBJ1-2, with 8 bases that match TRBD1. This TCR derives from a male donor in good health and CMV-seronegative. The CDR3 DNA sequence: TGCAGCGTTGCGACAGGGGCGGGCTATGGCTACACCTTC. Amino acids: CSVATGAGYGYTF.